This entry features one T cell receptor beta chain sequence. No antigen is known for it. The protocol was immunoSEQ multiplex PCR, while the TCRdb copy is restricted to in-frame clones and leaves out a portion. Of fewer than 150,000 clones listed, roughly 90% are singletons. This record belongs to a study of T cell responses to AZD1222 COVID-19 vaccine. Whole-study results and caveats: The donors showed a predominance of white British ancestry and of females, with possible underestimation of clonal diversity.

Recipients boosted at about 4 weeks or about 12 weeks are pooled. The sequence was collected from an adult who received the AZD1222 COVID-19 vaccine. Sequencing was performed on peripheral blood, taken 28 days after the second AZD1222 dose.

CDR3 in DNA: TGTGCCAGCAGTTACAACGGATACCGAGAAAAACTGTTTTTT. It yields the protein CASSYNGYREKLFF. The chain links TRBV6-2 or TRBV6-3 to TRBJ1-4, with D unresolved. The germline V gene has CDR1 MNHEY and CDR2 SVGEGT. V was pared by 2 bases and J by 8 bases, with 12 bases between. The CDR3 has 14 amino acids.